This TCR beta chain comes out of a study of cytomegalovirus exposure and HLA in healthy donors. General observations from the study: In terms of immune exposure information, only CMV serostatus was available. Evidence from a later analysis indicated that most CMV-associated TCR beta chains looked HLA-restricted.

The V end was cut by 1 base, the J end by 3 bases, with 7 bases between. There are 13 residues in the CDR3. CDR1 and CDR2 (germline): SGHAT, FQNNGV. In regard to this clone: Its target is not known. The same CDR3 is also encoded by other DNA sequences in this sample.

PCR primers comprised 60 Vbeta and 13 Jbeta primers. Clones were read by immunoSEQ multiplex PCR, and TCRdb kept only the in-frame ones, dropping some. Of about 130,000 clones listed, around 81% are singletons. Sequencing was done on a sample of PBMCs. The chain is built from TRBV11-2 and TRBJ2-7; possibly TRBD1 for D (5 bases). The sequence derives from a female donor in good health and CMV-seronegative. The CDR3 sequence: CASSLAGNYEQYF. The CDR3 nucleotides are TGTGCCAGCAGCTTAGCAGGGAACTACGAGCAGTACTTC.